This T cell receptor (beta chain) emerged from a study of cytomegalovirus exposure and HLA in healthy donors. Points from the study as a whole: Rare TCR sequences dominated, though some public TCRs recurred in many donors. It was 164 TCR beta chains that were listed as cytomegalovirus-associated.

Clones were read by immunoSEQ multiplex PCR, and TCRdb kept only the in-frame ones, dropping some. The sample lists 150,000 or so clones; approximately 87% were seen once. The CDR3 covers 12 residues. Looked up from germline, CDR1 is MNHEY and CDR2 is SVGAGI. V lost 11 bases and J 1 base, leaving 11 bases between the germline ends. As for this clone: Its antigen is currently unknown.

This sequence originates from a woman in her thirties in good health and CMV-seronegative. The sequenced sample was PBMCs. The V gene is TRBV6-5, the J gene TRBJ1-1; D unresolved. CDR3 loop: CAVNRGNTEAFF. The CDR3 nucleotides are TGTGCCGTAAATCGAGGGAACACTGAAGCTTTCTTT.